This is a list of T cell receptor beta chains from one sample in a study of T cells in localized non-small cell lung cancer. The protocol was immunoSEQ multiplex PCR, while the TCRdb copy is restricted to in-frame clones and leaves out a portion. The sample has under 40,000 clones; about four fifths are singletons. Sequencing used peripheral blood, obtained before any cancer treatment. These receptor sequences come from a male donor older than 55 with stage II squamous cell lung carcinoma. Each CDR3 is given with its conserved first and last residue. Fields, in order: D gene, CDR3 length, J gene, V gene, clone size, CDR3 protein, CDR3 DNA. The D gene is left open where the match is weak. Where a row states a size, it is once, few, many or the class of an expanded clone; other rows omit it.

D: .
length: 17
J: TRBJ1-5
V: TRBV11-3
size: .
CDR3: CASSSPAFQKLCQPQHF
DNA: TGTGCCAGCAGCTCCCCAGCCTTTCAGAAGTTATGTCAGCCCCAGCATTTT

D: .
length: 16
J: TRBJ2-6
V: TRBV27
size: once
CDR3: CASSLGQFSGANVLTF
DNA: TGTGCCAGCAGCCTCGGACAGTTCTCTGGGGCCAACGTCCTGACTTTC

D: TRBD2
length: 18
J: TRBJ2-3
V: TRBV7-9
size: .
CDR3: CASSPRTGTTTSTDTQYF
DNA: TGTGCCAGCAGCCCCCGGACCGGGACTACCACATCCACAGATACGCAGTATTTT

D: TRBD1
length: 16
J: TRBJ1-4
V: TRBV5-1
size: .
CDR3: CASSLGSGGQNEKLFF
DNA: TGCGCCAGCAGCTTGGGTTCGGGGGGACAGAATGAAAAACTGTTTTTT

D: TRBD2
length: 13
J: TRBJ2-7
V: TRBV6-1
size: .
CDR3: CASRSGSIYEQYF
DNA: TGTGCCAGCAGAAGCGGGAGTATCTACGAGCAGTACTTC

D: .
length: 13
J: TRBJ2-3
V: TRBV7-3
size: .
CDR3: CASSWDGTDTQYF
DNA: TGTGCCAGCAGCTGGGACGGCACAGATACGCAGTATTTT

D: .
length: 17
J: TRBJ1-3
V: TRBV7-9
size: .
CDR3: CASSSQLGITAGNTIYF
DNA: TGTGCCAGCAGCTCTCAACTCGGGATCACAGCTGGAAACACCATATATTTT

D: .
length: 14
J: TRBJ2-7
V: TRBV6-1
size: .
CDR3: CASSSVSYSYEQYF
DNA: TGTGCCAGCAGTTCCGTTTCGTACTCCTACGAGCAGTACTTC

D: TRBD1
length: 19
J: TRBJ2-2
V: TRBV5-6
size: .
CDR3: CASSLFDMGTEGLSGELFF
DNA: TGTGCCAGCAGCTTATTTGACATGGGGACAGAGGGTCTCAGCGGGGAGCTGTTTTTT

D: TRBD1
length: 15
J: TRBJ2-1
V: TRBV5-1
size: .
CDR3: CASSPGQGVKDEQFF
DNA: TGCGCCAGCAGCCCGGGACAGGGAGTTAAGGATGAGCAGTTCTTC

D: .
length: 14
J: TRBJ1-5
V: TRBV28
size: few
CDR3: CASSHRVSNQPQHF
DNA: TGTGCCAGCAGTCACAGGGTTAGCAATCAGCCCCAGCATTTT

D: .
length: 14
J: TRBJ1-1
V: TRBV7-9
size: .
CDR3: CASVLMGGETEAFF
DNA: TGTGCCAGCGTTCTAATGGGGGGTGAAACTGAAGCTTTCTTT

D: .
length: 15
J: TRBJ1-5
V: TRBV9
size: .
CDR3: CASSVDGQSNQPQHF
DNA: TGTGCCAGCAGCGTAGACGGACAGTCCAATCAGCCCCAGCATTTT

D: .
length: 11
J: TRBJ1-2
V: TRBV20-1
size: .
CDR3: CSARGIGGYTF
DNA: TGCAGTGCTAGGGGGATTGGTGGCTACACCTTC

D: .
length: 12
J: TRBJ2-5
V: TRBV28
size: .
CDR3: CASTNPQETQYF
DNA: TGTGCCAGCACCAATCCACAAGAGACCCAGTACTTC

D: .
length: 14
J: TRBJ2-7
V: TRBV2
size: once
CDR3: CASSEQGEPGEQYF
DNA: TGTGCCAGCAGTGAACAGGGTGAACCCGGCGAGCAGTACTTC

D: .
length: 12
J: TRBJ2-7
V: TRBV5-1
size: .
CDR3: CASSPDLNEQYF
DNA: TGCGCCAGCAGCCCGGACTTGAACGAGCAGTACTTC

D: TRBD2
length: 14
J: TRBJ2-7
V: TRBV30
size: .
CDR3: CAWKLAGGPYEQYF
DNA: TGTGCCTGGAAACTAGCGGGAGGACCCTACGAGCAGTACTTC

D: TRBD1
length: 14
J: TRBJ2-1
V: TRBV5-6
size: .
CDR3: CASSDGQGADEQFF
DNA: TGTGCCAGCAGCGACGGACAGGGGGCGGATGAGCAGTTCTTC

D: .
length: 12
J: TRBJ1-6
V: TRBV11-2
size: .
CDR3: CASSAAYSPLHF
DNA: TGTGCCAGCAGCGCCGCATATTCACCCCTCCACTTT

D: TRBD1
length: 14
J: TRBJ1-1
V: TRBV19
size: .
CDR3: CASTRDRENTEAFF
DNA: TGTGCCAGTACCCGGGACAGGGAGAACACTGAAGCTTTCTTT

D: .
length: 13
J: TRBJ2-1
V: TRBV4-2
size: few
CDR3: CASSQGPSNEQFF
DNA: TGTGCCAGCAGCCAAGGTCCCAGCAATGAGCAGTTCTTC

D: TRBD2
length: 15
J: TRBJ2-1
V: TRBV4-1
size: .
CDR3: CASSHPSGDNNEQFF
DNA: TGCGCCAGCAGCCACCCTAGCGGGGACAACAATGAGCAGTTCTTC

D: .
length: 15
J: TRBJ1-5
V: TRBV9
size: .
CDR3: CASSVGGGSGQPQHF
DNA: TGTGCCAGCAGCGTAGGGGGCGGGTCAGGTCAGCCCCAGCATTTT

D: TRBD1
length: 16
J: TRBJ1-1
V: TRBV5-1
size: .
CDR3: CASSLALDREYTEAFF
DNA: TGCGCCAGCAGCTTGGCCTTAGACAGGGAGTACACTGAAGCTTTCTTT

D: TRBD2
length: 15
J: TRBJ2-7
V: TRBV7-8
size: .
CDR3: CASSLARAGKDEQYF
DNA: TGTGCCAGCAGCTTAGCTCGAGCGGGAAAGGACGAGCAGTACTTC

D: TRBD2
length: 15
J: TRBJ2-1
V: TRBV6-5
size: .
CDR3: CASSLLAGKSNEQFF
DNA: TGTGCCAGCAGCCTACTAGCGGGAAAATCCAATGAGCAGTTCTTC

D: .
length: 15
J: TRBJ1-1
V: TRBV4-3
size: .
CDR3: CASSQDQGLKAEAFF
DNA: TGCGCCAGCAGCCAAGATCAGGGCCTTAAGGCTGAAGCTTTCTTT

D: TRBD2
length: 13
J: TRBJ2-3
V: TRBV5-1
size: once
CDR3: CASRGEDTDTQYF
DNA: TGCGCCAGCCGGGGGGAAGACACAGATACGCAGTATTTT

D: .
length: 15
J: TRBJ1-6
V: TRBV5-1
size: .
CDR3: CASSLAPGGNSPLHF
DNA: TGCGCCAGCAGCTTGGCCCCCGGAGGGAATTCACCCCTCCACTTT

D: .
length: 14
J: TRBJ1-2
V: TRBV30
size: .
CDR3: CAWSPGKANYGYTF
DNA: TGTGCCTGGAGTCCAGGGAAGGCCAACTATGGCTACACCTTC

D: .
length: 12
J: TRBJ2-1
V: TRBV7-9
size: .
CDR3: CASSWGNLEWLF
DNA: TGTGCCAGCAGCTGGGGGAACTTGGAGTGGCTCTTC

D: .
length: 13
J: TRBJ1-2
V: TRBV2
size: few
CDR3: CASSEGRDYGYTF
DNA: TGTGCCAGCAGTGAGGGCCGGGACTATGGCTACACCTTC

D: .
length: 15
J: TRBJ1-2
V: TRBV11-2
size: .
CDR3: CASSLDGQTSYGYTF
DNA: TGTGCCAGCAGCTTAGACGGACAAACGAGCTATGGCTACACCTTC

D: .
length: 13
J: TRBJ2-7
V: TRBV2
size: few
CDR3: CASSQDSTYEQYF
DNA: TGTGCCAGCAGCCAAGACTCGACCTACGAGCAGTACTTC

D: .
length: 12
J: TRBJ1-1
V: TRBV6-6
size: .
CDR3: CASSITNTEAFF
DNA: TGTGCCAGCAGTATTACGAACACTGAAGCTTTCTTT

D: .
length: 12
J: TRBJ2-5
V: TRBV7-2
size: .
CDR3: CASSLGGPYMYF
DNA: TGTGCCAGCAGCTTAGGAGGCCCTTATATGTACTTC

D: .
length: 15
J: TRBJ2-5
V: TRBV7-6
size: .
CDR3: CASSLAGRAGETQYF
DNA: TGTGCCAGCAGCTTAGCGGGCAGGGCCGGGGAGACCCAGTACTTC

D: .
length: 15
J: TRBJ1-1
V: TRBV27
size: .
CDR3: CASSSLGVAGTEAFF
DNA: TGTGCCAGCAGTTCGCTGGGGGTGGCGGGGACTGAAGCTTTCTTT

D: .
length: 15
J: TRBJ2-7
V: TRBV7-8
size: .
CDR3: CASSEVTGTTYEQYF
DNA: TGTGCCAGCTCCGAAGTGACCGGGACAACCTACGAGCAGTACTTC

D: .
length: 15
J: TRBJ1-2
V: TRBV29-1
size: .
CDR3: CSVQGKGSSNYGYTF
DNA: TGCAGCGTCCAAGGGAAGGGGAGCTCTAACTATGGCTACACCTTC

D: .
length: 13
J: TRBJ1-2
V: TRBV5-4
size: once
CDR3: CASSFGGGYGYTF
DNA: TGTGCCAGCAGCTTCGGCGGAGGCTATGGCTACACCTTC

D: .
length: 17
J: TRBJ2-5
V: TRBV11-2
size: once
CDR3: CASSPPVGGGTLETQYF
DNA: TGTGCCAGCAGCCCCCCCGTAGGTGGGGGGACCTTGGAGACCCAGTACTTC

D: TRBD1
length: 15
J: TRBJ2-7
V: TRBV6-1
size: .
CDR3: CASSETAGGAYEQYF
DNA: TGTGCCAGCAGTGAAACGGCAGGGGGCGCCTACGAGCAGTACTTC

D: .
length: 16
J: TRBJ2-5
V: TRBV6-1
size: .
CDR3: CASSDPGRGNQETQYF
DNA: TGTGCCAGCAGTGATCCAGGGAGGGGGAACCAAGAGACCCAGTACTTC

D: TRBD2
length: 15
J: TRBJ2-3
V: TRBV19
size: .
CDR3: CASSLLAGGGDTQYF
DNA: TGTGCCAGTAGCTTACTAGCGGGAGGAGGAGATACGCAGTATTTT

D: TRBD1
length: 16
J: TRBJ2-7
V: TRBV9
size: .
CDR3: CASSVSAQGDSYEQYF
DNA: TGTGCCAGCAGCGTAAGTGCACAGGGGGACTCCTACGAGCAGTACTTC

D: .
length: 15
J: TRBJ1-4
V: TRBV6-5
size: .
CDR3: CASSYSWGGGEKLFF
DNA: TGTGCCAGCAGTTACTCGTGGGGAGGGGGTGAAAAACTGTTTTTT

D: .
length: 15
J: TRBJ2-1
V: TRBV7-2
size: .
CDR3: CASSIILSSYNEQFF
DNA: TGTGCCAGCAGCATAATCCTGAGCTCCTACAATGAGCAGTTCTTC

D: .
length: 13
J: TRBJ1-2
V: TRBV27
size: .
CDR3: CASRAQGYYGYTF
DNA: TGTGCCAGCCGAGCCCAGGGTTACTATGGCTACACCTTC

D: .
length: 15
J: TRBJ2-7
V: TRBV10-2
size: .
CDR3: CASSELRVSGGEQYF
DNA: TGCGCCAGCAGTGAGCTTAGGGTCTCCGGGGGCGAGCAGTACTTC

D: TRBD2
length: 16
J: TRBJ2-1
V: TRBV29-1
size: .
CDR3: CSVGWTSGSSYNEQFF
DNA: TGCAGCGTTGGCTGGACTAGCGGGAGCTCCTACAATGAGCAGTTCTTC

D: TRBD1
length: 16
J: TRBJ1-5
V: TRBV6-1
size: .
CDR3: CASSGVGQGWDQPQHF
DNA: TGTGCCAGCAGTGGAGTAGGACAGGGCTGGGATCAGCCCCAGCATTTT

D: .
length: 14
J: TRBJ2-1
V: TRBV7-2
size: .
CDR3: CASSPTANGLGQFF
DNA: TGTGCCAGCAGCCCCACCGCGAACGGCCTAGGGCAGTTCTTC

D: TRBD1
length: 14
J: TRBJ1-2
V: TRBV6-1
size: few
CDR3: CASSYRDREGGYTF
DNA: TGTGCCAGCAGTTATAGGGACAGGGAAGGCGGCTACACCTTC